This T cell receptor (beta chain) was found in a study of blood T cell repertoires in COVID-19. The overall study: Some COVID-19 samples were acute and others convalescent; all came from the United States, Italy and Spain. The cDNA or gDNA used as material had been derived from T cells, B-cell-depleted T cells, or PBMCs.

Germline assignment: CDR1 LGHNA and CDR2 YSLEER. V dropped 4 bases and J dropped 1; count of bases not matched to a gene: 5. This CDR3 spans 16 amino acids. The authors' processing: Amplification with reference gene primers provided the estimates of nucleated cell counts. Clones were read by immunoSEQ multiplex PCR, and TCRdb kept only the in-frame ones, dropping some. V and J calls and clone size are those listed in that table; D and trimming were worked out from the DNA. The table has some 160,000 clones, about 86% seen once. This sequence originates from a woman aged 70-85 years with acute or convalescent COVID-19. The sequencing sample was made of peripheral blood. The chain employs TRBV4-3 and TRBJ2-1; 9 positions match TRBD2. In DNA form, the CDR3 reads TGCGCCAGCAGCCGAGCCCTAGCGGGGTCCTACAATGAGCAGTTCTTC. Translating it yields CASSRALAGSYNEQFF.